The 32 T cell receptor beta chains below were found in one sample sequenced in a study of regulatory T cells in long-lasting Graves disease. Time point specified: newly diagnosed GD, antithyroid drugs for less than 3 months. With RNA extracted from PBMCs as input, the TCR library was made. Construction of TCR beta libraries relied on iRepertoire HTBI primers and on Arm-PCR targeting CDR3 regions. MiXCR, applied by TCRdb to the multiplex PCR reads, yields one record per CDR3 protein. Of 200,000 to 250,000 distinct CDR3 sequences in the sample, 20% to 25% were seen once. Sequenced material: peripheral blood mononuclear cells (PBMCs), taken at new diagnosis, from a patient treated with antithyroid drugs. The receptors here all came from a female donor with Graves disease.

This clonotype was observed a few times. The chain combines TRBV9 with TRBJ2-3; 7 bases line up with TRBD1. V lost 3 bases and J lost 1; bases outside the gene matches: 5. CDR1 SGDLS and CDR2 YYNGEE come from the germline V gene. The CDR3 length is 15 residues. In DNA form, the CDR3 reads TGTGCCAGCAGCGCCCAAGGGACAGGCACAGATACGCAGTATTTT. Translation: CASSAQGTGTDTQYF.

This clonotype came up many times. The V and J genes are TRBV10-3 and TRBJ2-2; D may be TRBD1 (6 bases). Trimming left V 7 bases short and J 7 bases short, with 22 bases between. The CDR3 is 16 residues long. From germline, CDR1 is ENHRY and CDR2 SYGVKD. DNA for the CDR3: TGTGCCATCACCCCGACAGGCCACATGAATGGCGGGGAGCTGTTTTTT. It is translated as CAITPTGHMNGGELFF.

CDR3 sequence (DNA): TGTGCCAGCAGCTTAGATATACTAGCGGGCCTCCCGGGAGAGCAGTTCTTC. It yields the protein CASSLDILAGLPGEQFF. V gene TRBV11-3 combines with J gene TRBJ2-1, with 9 bases matching TRBD2. CDR3 length equals 17 residues. Trimming took 0 bases from V and 10 from J; bases not matched to a gene: 13. Germline V gives CDR1 SGHNT, CDR2 YENEEA.

At least ten counts were recorded for this clonotype. The V gene is TRBV3-1, the J gene TRBJ1-1; no definite D call. Trimming took off 1 base at V and 7 bases at J, with 4 bases between the two ends. This CDR3 has 11 amino acids. The V gene's germline CDR1 is LGHDT and CDR2 YNNKEL (reference sequence). This CDR3 reads CASSQGREAFF. As DNA, the CDR3 is TGTGCCAGCAGCCAAGGCCGTGAAGCTTTCTTT.

At least ten counts were recorded for this clonotype. The gene calls are TRBV2 and TRBJ2-1, with 10 bases that match TRBD2. The CDR3 extends over 14 amino acids. Germline CDR1 SNHLY, CDR2 FYNNEI. With V trimmed by 8 bases and J by 10 bases, 11 bases remained unmatched. The CDR3 spells CASLSSGGAGEQFF. In DNA form, the CDR3 reads TGTGCCAGCTTATCAAGCGGGGGGGCCGGAGAGCAGTTCTTC.

This clonotype was recorded at least ten times. This chain uses TRBV13 with TRBJ2-5; 11 bases fit TRBD2. Germline V gene lookup returns CDR1 PRHDT and CDR2 FYEKMQ (reference sequence). The CDR3 contains 16 residues. With V trimmed by 6 bases and J by 5 bases, 11 bases remained unmatched. The CDR3 is CASSPSGRRGLETQYF. The DNA of the CDR3 is TGTGCCAGCAGTCCTAGCGGGAGGCGGGGTCTCGAGACCCAGTACTTC.

On this clonotype: One base away lies a much larger clone, so this may be a sequencing read error. The CDR3 region is CASSLSDGYQETQYF. As DNA, the CDR3 is TGTGCCAGCAGCTTAAGTGACGGCTACCAAGAGACCCAGTACTTC. The chain combines TRBV7-2 with TRBJ2-5; D is ambiguous. There are 15 residues in the CDR3. The germline V gene encodes CDR1 SGHTA and CDR2 FQGNSA. The V end was cut by 2 bases, the J end by 0 bases, with 10 bases between.

This clonotype was found many times. This chain joins TRBV20-1 and TRBJ1-2, with a weak D call TRBD1 (6 bases). Germline values: CDR1 DFQATT, CDR2 SNEGSKA (reference sequence). V dropped 5 bases and J dropped 3 bases, with 10 bases sitting between them. This CDR3 is built from 12 residues. The CDR3 DNA reads as TGCAGTGCTTATCGGACAGACTATGGCTACACCTTC. It encodes CSAYRTDYGYTF.

This clonotype was seen at least ten times. The gene calls are TRBV4-3 and TRBJ2-2, with TRBD2 as a possible D gene (6 bases). The CDR3 length is 16 residues. The germline V gene encodes CDR1 LGHNA and CDR2 YSLEER. Trimming removed 4 bases at V and 1 base at J, with 13 bases between. In DNA form, the CDR3 reads TGCGCCAGCAGCCCCTGGGTCGGGGGGAACACCGGGGAGCTGTTTTTT. Its protein is CASSPWVGGNTGELFF.

As concerns this clonotype: At one boundary the junction diverges from the germline segment, which might be a read error. The J gene is TRBJ1-2, the V gene TRBV6-2 or TRBV6-3; unclear D gene. CDR1 and CDR2 from the germline V gene are MNHEY and SVGEGT. This CDR3 spans 11 amino acids. The CDR3: CASRHSRDDNF. CDR3 DNA: TGTGCCAGCAGGCATTCTAGAGATGATAACTTC.

This clonotype was seen repeatedly, ten times or more. The rearrangement uses TRBV6-1 and TRBJ1-1, with D possibly matching TRBD1 (5 bases). Germline V lookup: CDR1 MNHNS, CDR2 SASEGT. This CDR3 is 14 amino acids long. Deletions cut 6 bases from V and 5 bases from J, with 16 bases between. The CDR3 reads CASRTIGAGTEAFF. The CDR3 DNA follows: TGTGCCAGCAGAACCATCGGGGCCGGGACTGAAGCTTTCTTT.

This clonotype occurred many times. The chain combines TRBV5-1 with TRBJ1-1; no firm D call. Trimming pared 6 bases from V and 0 bases from J, leaving 9 bases between. Per germline, CDR1 SGHRS and CDR2 YFSETQ. This CDR3 spans 13 amino acids. DNA of the CDR3: TGCGCCAGCACCGATACAGTGAACACTGAAGCTTTCTTT. It is translated as CASTDTVNTEAFF. The variable domain in full, with the rest retrieved from reference TRBV5-1 and TRBJ1-1, is KAGVTQTPRYLIKTRGQQVTLSCSPISGHRSVSWYQQTPGQGLQFLFEYFSETQRNKGNFPGRFSGRQFSNSRSEMNVSTLELGDSALYLCASTDTVNTEAFFGQGTRLTVV.

This clonotype has only one observation. This chain connects TRBV25-1 to TRBJ2-7; 10 bases line up with TRBD1. Germline loops: CDR1 MGHDK, CDR2 SYGVNS. This CDR3 is 14 amino acids long. V trimming: 4 bases; J trimming: 6 bases; junction bases outside the gene matches: 6. In DNA, the CDR3 is TGTGCCAGCAGTGGACAGACAGGGGGCTTCGAGCAGTACTTC. It specifies CASSGQTGGFEQYF.

This clonotype was detected ten times or more. This chain uses TRBV18 with TRBJ1-6; maybe TRBD1 (5 bases). The germline V and J ends were trimmed by 6 bases and 10 bases, with 13 bases remaining between them. Germline CDR1 and CDR2: KGHSH and LQKENI. The CDR3 runs 13 residues. The CDR3 nucleotides read TGTGCCAGCTCGTCTAGGCAGGGCTCACCCCTCCACTTT. Amino acid sequence: CASSSRQGSPLHF.

The chain joins TRBV11-3 to TRBJ1-2; tentatively, D is TRBD1 (6 bases). Between the trimmed V and J ends, which lost 5 bases and 4 bases, there was a span of 20 bases. This CDR3 contains 16 residues. Germline CDR1 reads SGHNT; CDR2 reads YENEEA. This CDR3 reads CASSPGGGGASYGYTF. In DNA, the CDR3 is TGTGCCAGCAGCCCGGGGGGGGGGGGCGCAAGCTATGGCTACACCTTC.

This clonotype was recorded at least ten times. The chain combines TRBV4-2 with TRBJ2-2, with TRBD2 matching 15 bases. Per germline, CDR1 LGHNA and CDR2 YNFKEQ. This CDR3 contains 20 residues. With 2 bases clipped from V and 0 bases from J, the junction kept 7 bases outside the gene matches. As DNA, the CDR3 is TGTGCCAGCAGCCAATATCGGACTAGCGGGGGGGGTACGAACACCGGGGAGCTGTTTTTT. It yields the protein CASSQYRTSGGGTNTGELFF.

This rearrangement joins TRBV6-1 to TRBJ1-2; 8 positions agree with TRBD1. This CDR3 region has 12 residues. Per the germline V gene, CDR1 is MNHNS and CDR2 is SASEGT. Unmatched junction bases numbered 4, after V lost 6 bases and J lost 7 bases. CDR3 region: CASSQTGVGYTF. In nucleotides, the CDR3 is TGTGCCAGCAGCCAGACAGGGGTTGGCTACACCTTC.

The table lists this clonotype with many counts. This rearrangement joins TRBV7-3 to TRBJ2-1, with TRBD2 matching over 8 bases. The CDR3 covers 15 residues. The V and J ends lost 2 bases and 2 bases, in that order; junction bases with no gene match: 2. The germline CDR1 and CDR2 sequences are SGHTA and FQGTGA. The chain's CDR3 is CASSLLGLAYNEQFF. The CDR3 nucleotides read TGTGCCAGCAGCTTATTGGGACTAGCCTACAATGAGCAGTTCTTC.

This clonotype was found many times. The chain is built from TRBV12-3 or TRBV12-4 and TRBJ2-5; D is ambiguous. V lost 8 bases, J lost 2 bases, and 6 bases lay in between. There are 11 residues in the CDR3. The CDR3 nucleotides are TGTGCCAGCGGTATTCAAGAGACCCAGTACTTC. It translates to CASGIQETQYF.

The sample holds many counts of this clonotype. V and J are TRBV20-1 and TRBJ2-7; D may be TRBD1 or TRBD2 (7 bases each). The V end lost 1 base, the J end lost 4 bases, and 17 bases lay between the germline ends. The germline CDR1 and CDR2 sequences are DFQATT and SNEGSKA (reference sequence). This CDR3 region has 15 residues. The CDR3: CSARAGGRERYEQYF. CDR3 nucleotide sequence: TGCAGTGCTAGAGCAGGGGGGCGGGAGAGGTACGAGCAGTACTTC.

This clonotype was detected once. The V and J genes are TRBV7-2 and TRBJ2-5; D ambiguous. V lost 3 bases and J lost 3, with 11 bases in between. CDR1 is SGHTA and CDR2 is FQGNSA in the germline V gene. The CDR3 totals 14 residues. CDR3 loop: CASSLGPEEETQYF. Here the CDR3 DNA reads TGTGCCAGCAGCTTGGGCCCAGAGGAAGAGACCCAGTACTTC.

This clonotype appeared many times. V usage is TRBV20-1 and J usage is TRBJ2-5, with D possibly being TRBD2 (6 bases). The V gene's germline CDR1 is DFQATT and CDR2 SNEGSKA (reference sequence). The V end was cut by 8 bases, the J end by 5 bases, with 15 bases between. The CDR3 is 12 amino acids. Here the CDR3 DNA reads TGCAGTCCCCGACGGGGGTTGGAGACCCAGTACTTC. This encodes CSPRRGLETQYF.

This clonotype was recorded many times. This chain links TRBV24-1 with TRBJ2-3; 10 bases are shared with TRBD1. The CDR3 runs to 16 residues. The germline V gene has CDR1 KGHDR and CDR2 SFDVKD. V shed 2 bases and J 6 bases; nucleotides not matched to a gene: 7. CDR3 amino acids: CATSDWGQGNSDTQYF. In DNA form, the CDR3 reads TGTGCCACCAGTGATTGGGGACAGGGGAATTCGGATACGCAGTATTTT.

As concerns this clonotype: At one boundary the junction diverges from the germline segment, which might be a read error. The CDR3 sequence is CASSVGTGGRALF. The DNA of the CDR3 is TGTGCCAGCAGCGTGGGGACAGGGGGCAGAGCTCTCTTT. V is TRBV9 and J is TRBJ1-1, with 12 bases matching TRBD1. The CDR3 has 13 residues. Germline values: CDR1 SGDLS, CDR2 YYNGEE.

The rearrangement uses TRBV19 and TRBJ2-3; D may be TRBD2 (6 bases). Trimming removed 7 bases from V and 6 bases from J, with 14 bases in between. Germline V gives CDR1 LNHDA, CDR2 SQIVND (reference sequence). The CDR3 is made up of 13 amino acids. The CDR3, as DNA: TGTGCCAGTAACGGAGGGGCGAGGGATACGCAGTATTTT. It encodes CASNGGARDTQYF.

The genes are TRBV6-1 and TRBJ1-5; 9 bases match TRBD1. The junction had 4 bases not matched to a gene; V was cut back by 0 bases and J by 4 bases. CDR1 and CDR2 from the germline V gene are MNHNS and SASEGT. The CDR3 has 16 residues. This CDR3 reads CASSEARQGENQPQHF. The CDR3, as DNA: TGTGCCAGCAGTGAAGCCCGACAGGGGGAGAATCAGCCCCAGCATTTT.

On this clonotype itself: As the CDR3 is not closed by the conserved phenylalanine or tryptophan, this likely results from a read error. V usage is TRBV28 and J usage is TRBJ2-7, with D hard to call. V was clipped by 4 bases and J by 4 bases, with 5 bases between them. The CDR3 loop spans 11 amino acids. Per germline, CDR1 MDHEN and CDR2 SYDVKM. The CDR3 region has the DNA TGTGCCAGCAGTTCAGGTTACGAGCAGTACTCC. It specifies CASSSGYEQYS.

In its sample, this clonotype was seen many times. This chain connects TRBV20-1 to TRBJ2-7; D may be TRBD2 (6 bases). This CDR3 is 16 amino acids long. The V gene's germline CDR1 is DFQATT and CDR2 SNEGSKA (reference sequence). Deletions cut 3 bases from V and 4 bases from J, with 22 bases between. The CDR3 region is CSASRLALLEVYEQYF. The CDR3 DNA reads TGCAGTGCTAGCCGCCTAGCGCTCCTGGAGGTGTACGAGCAGTACTTC.

This clonotype was recorded many times. The chain recombines TRBV6-2 or TRBV6-3 with TRBJ2-7; the D gene is possibly TRBD2 (6 bases). Deletions cut 2 bases from V and 0 bases from J, with 8 bases between. The CDR3 runs 14 residues. The germline V gene has CDR1 MNHEY and CDR2 SVGEGT. CDR3: CASSYQRVSYEQYF. The CDR3, as DNA: TGTGCCAGCAGTTACCAGCGGGTCTCCTACGAGCAGTACTTC.

The rearrangement links TRBV11-2 to TRBJ2-5; either TRBD1 or TRBD2 may supply D (6 bases each). V lost 5 bases to trimming and J lost 0 bases, with 13 bases between them. Germline CDR1 is SGHAT and CDR2 is FQNNGV. The CDR3 totals 15 residues. Here the CDR3 reads CASSRGTPYQETQYF. The DNA for the CDR3 is TGTGCCAGCAGCCGCGGGACACCGTACCAAGAGACCCAGTACTTC.

The chain carries TRBV2 and TRBJ1-3; D gene ambiguous. The germline V gene encodes CDR1 SNHLY and CDR2 FYNNEI. The CDR3 is 15 residues long. The V end lost 5 bases, the J end lost 0 bases, and 11 bases lay between the germline ends. Written as DNA, the CDR3 is TGTGCCAGCAGTCAGGAGAAGAGCTCTGGAAACACCATATATTTT. It translates to CASSQEKSSGNTIYF. Supplemented by reference TRBV2 and TRBJ1-3, the full variable domain reads EPEVTQTPSHQVTQMGQEVILRCVPISNHLYFYWYRQILGQKVEFLVSFYNNEISEKSEIFDDQFSVERPDGSNFTLKIRSTKLEDSAMYFCASSQEKSSGNTIYFGEGSWLTVV.

The chain combines TRBV7-2 with TRBJ2-2, with TRBD2 matching over 13 bases. Germline V gene lookup returns CDR1 SGHTA and CDR2 FQGNSA. The CDR3 is made up of 18 amino acids. V was clipped by 0 bases and J by 0 bases; unmatched bases: 1. The DNA of the CDR3 is TGTGCCAGCAGCTTAGCTACTAGCGGGGGGGCGAACACCGGGGAGCTGTTTTTT. It yields the protein CASSLATSGGANTGELFF.